Listed here are 7 T cell receptor beta chains from one sample, sequenced in a study of blood T cell repertoires in COVID-19. Using immunoSEQ multiplex PCR, the repertoire was profiled, and TCRdb retains in-frame clones only, with some absent. In the table there are fewer than 300,000 clones, more than 70% of which are singletons. Sequenced input: PBMCs or T cells enriched from blood (not recorded which). The receptors derive from a woman aged 40 to 50 with acute COVID-19.

This chain uses TRBV10-3 with TRBJ1-6; 8 bases line up with TRBD1. Germline CDR1 and CDR2: ENHRY and SYGVKD. The CDR3 runs 14 residues. The junction had 2 bases not matched to a gene; V was cut back by 7 bases and J by 3 bases. The CDR3 DNA sequence: TGTGCCATCAACACAGGGGGCTATAATTCACCCCTCCACTTT. The encoded protein is CAINTGGYNSPLHF.

J is TRBJ2-7 and V is TRBV13; TRBD2 matches at 10 bases. Germline CDR1 and CDR2: PRHDT and FYEKMQ (reference sequence). The ends lost 6 bases at V and 2 bases at J; junction bases unmatched: 7. The length of the CDR3 is 15 residues. The CDR3 protein is CASSSGLAYPYEQYV. In DNA form, the CDR3 reads TGTGCCAGCAGTTCGGGACTAGCGTACCCCTACGAGCAGTACGTC.

This chain joins TRBV9 and TRBJ2-1, with a weak D call TRBD2 (5 bases). CDR1 SGDLS and CDR2 YYNGEE come from the germline V gene. V dropped 3 bases and J dropped 3 bases, with 13 bases sitting between them. This CDR3 contains 15 residues. The CDR3 loop reads CASSGGGTSYNEQFF. CDR3 coding DNA: TGTGCCAGCAGCGGCGGTGGTACTAGCTACAATGAGCAGTTCTTC.

The V gene is TRBV19, the J gene TRBJ1-2; D is unclear. The CDR3 has 13 amino acids. Germline values: CDR1 LNHDA, CDR2 SQIVND (reference sequence). The V end was cut by 3 bases, the J end by 10 bases, with 15 bases between. CDR3 DNA: TGTGCCAGTAGTATTAGAGGGAACGGTTTCTACACCTTC. Its protein product is CASSIRGNGFYTF.

This clone was detected only once. This CDR3 is CASSLPGDLGTQYF. The CDR3 DNA sequence: TGTGCCAGCAGCTTGCCAGGGGACCTAGGGACCCAGTACTTC. The chain links TRBV5-5 to TRBJ2-5, with D possibly being TRBD1 (6 bases). Germline V CDR1 and CDR2: SGHKS, YYEKEE (reference sequence). There are 14 residues in the CDR3. Trimming took 1 base from V and 7 from J, leaving 14 bases between them.

The chain joins TRBV28 to TRBJ1-5, with TRBD1 matching over 7 bases. The CDR3 loop spans 15 amino acids. After removal of 8 bases from V and 5 bases from J, the junction contained 12 bases not matched to a gene. Germline-derived CDR1 and CDR2 are MDHEN and SYDVKM. This CDR3 reads CASGTGTEGDQPQHF. The CDR3 DNA reads TGTGCCAGCGGGACCGGGACAGAAGGTGATCAGCCCCAGCATTTT. The variable domain in full, with the rest retrieved from reference TRBV28 and TRBJ1-5, is DVKVTQSSRYLVKRTGEKVFLECVQDMDHENMFWYRQDPGLGLRLIYFSYDVKMKEKGDIPEGYSVSREKKERFSLILESASTNQTSMYLCASGTGTEGDQPQHFGDGTRLSIL.

The genes are TRBV5-8 and TRBJ1-6, with a tentative D call TRBD1 (5 bases). The CDR3 consists of 14 residues. Germline V CDR1 and CDR2: SGHTS, YDEGEE. Trimming shortened V by 0 bases and J by 7 bases, and 8 bases separated the two germline ends. The CDR3 protein is CASSLGQGNSPLHF. The CDR3 DNA reads as TGTGCCAGCAGCTTGGGTCAGGGCAATTCACCCCTCCACTTT.